This T cell receptor (beta chain) emerged from a study of glioma-infiltrating T cells. Using RNA template, CDR3s of TCR alpha and beta were amplified with iRepertoire arm-PCR. TCRdb independently ran MiXCR on the multiplex PCR reads; one entry per CDR3 protein. The data show 90,000 to 110,000 distinct CDR3 sequences, less than 30% seen once. From germline, CDR1 is SQVTM and CDR2 ANQGSEA. The CDR3 totals 12 residues. The V end was cut by 5 bases, the J end by 0 bases, with 6 bases between. The sequencing input was glioma tissue, nonneoplastic brain tissue, or PBMCs (not recorded which). The source of this sequence is a human donor with low-grade glioma or glioblastoma, undergoing nonglioma brain surgery, or in good health (not recorded which). V gene TRBV29-1 combines with J gene TRBJ2-3; D gene unclear. The CDR3 DNA is TGCAGCGTTTTTGCGAGCACAGATACGCAGTATTTT. Its protein product is CSVFASTDTQYF.